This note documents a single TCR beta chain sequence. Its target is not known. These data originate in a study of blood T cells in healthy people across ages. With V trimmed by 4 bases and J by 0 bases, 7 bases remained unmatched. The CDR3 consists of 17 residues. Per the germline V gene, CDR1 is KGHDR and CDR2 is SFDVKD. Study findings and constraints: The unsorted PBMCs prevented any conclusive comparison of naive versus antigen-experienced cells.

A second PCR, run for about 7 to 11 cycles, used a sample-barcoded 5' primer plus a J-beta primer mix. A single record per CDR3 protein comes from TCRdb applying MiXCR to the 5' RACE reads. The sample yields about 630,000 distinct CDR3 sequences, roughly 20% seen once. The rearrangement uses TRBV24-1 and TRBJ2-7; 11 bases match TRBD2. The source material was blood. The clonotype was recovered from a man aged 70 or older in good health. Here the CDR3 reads CATSDPGGLAGSYEQYF. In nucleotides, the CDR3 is TGTGCCACCAGTGACCCGGGCGGACTAGCGGGCTCCTACGAGCAGTACTTC.